The 31 T cell receptor beta chains listed next were all sequenced from one sample in a study of blood T cells in healthy people across ages. Sample-barcoded 5' priming and a J-beta primer mix drove a second PCR of roughly 6 to 12 cycles. A single record per CDR3 protein comes from TCRdb applying MiXCR to the 5' RACE reads. Here the sample spans approximately 2,000,000 distinct CDR3 sequences, roughly 43% being singletons. The sequenced sample was blood. Every receptor here comes from a human donor in good health.

In this sample, this clonotype turned up a few times. The chain joins TRBV6-2 or TRBV6-3 to TRBJ2-5; D is unclear. TRBJ2-7 matches the DNA end more closely, so the J call is doubtful. From germline, CDR1 is MNHEY and CDR2 SVGEGT. This CDR3 comprises 13 residues. The CDR3 DNA reads as TGTGCCAGCAGTTTGCCGCTGAACTACGAGCAGTACTTC. This gives the protein CASSLPLNYEQYF.

The CDR3, as DNA: TGTGCCAGCAGTTACGCTCTAGCGGGGGTGGATGAGCAGTACTTC. Residues: CASSYALAGVDEQYF. V and J are TRBV6-2 or TRBV6-3 and TRBJ2-7; 10 nucleotides line up with TRBD2. The CDR3 sequence is 15 residues long. Unmatched junction bases numbered 8, after V lost 2 bases and J lost 7 bases. Per the germline V gene, CDR1 is MNHEY and CDR2 is SVGEGT.

This chain connects TRBV5-5 to TRBJ1-1; no clear D. CDR1 and CDR2 (germline): SGHKS, YYEKEE (reference sequence). V dropped 5 bases and J dropped 5 bases, with 16 bases sitting between them. There are 14 residues in the CDR3. The DNA for the CDR3 is TGTGCCAGCAGGCCAACAGCGGATGGAACTGAAGCTTTCTTT. Protein sequence: CASRPTADGTEAFF.

V gene TRBV4-1 combines with J gene TRBJ2-2; D gene ambiguous. The CDR3 spans 15 residues. The germline CDR1 and CDR2 sequences are MGHRA and YSYEKL. Trimming left V 1 base short and J 0 bases short, with 6 bases between. The CDR3 sequence is CASSQGNPNTGELFF. The CDR3 region has the DNA TGCGCCAGCAGCCAAGGAAATCCGAACACCGGGGAGCTGTTTTTT.

This clonotype was recorded once. V is TRBV3-1 and J is TRBJ2-5, with D possibly called TRBD1 or TRBD2 (5 bases each). Trimming took off 0 bases at V and 1 base at J, with 12 bases between the two ends. The CDR3 runs 16 residues. Germline V gene data show CDR1 as LGHDT and CDR2 as YNNKEL (reference sequence). The CDR3 DNA follows: TGTGCCAGCAGCCAAGACGGGGCTAGCCTCCAAGAGACCCAGTACTTC. As protein: CASSQDGASLQETQYF.

The chain couples TRBV20-1 to TRBJ2-7; D is undetermined. The germline V and J ends were trimmed by 4 bases and 0 bases, with 16 bases remaining between them. The length of the CDR3 is 15 residues. Per germline, CDR1 DFQATT and CDR2 SNEGSKA (reference sequence). The CDR3 loop reads CSATITRLSSYEQYF. In DNA form, the CDR3 reads TGCAGTGCTACCATAACAAGGCTTTCCTCCTACGAGCAGTACTTC.

The J gene is TRBJ2-7, the V gene TRBV7-9; TRBD2 aligns across 7 bases. The DNA end favors TRBJ2-5, so the J call may be wrong. The length of the CDR3 is 16 residues. The germline V gene has CDR1 SEHNR and CDR2 FQNEAQ (reference sequence). The CDR3 DNA reads as TGTGCCAGCAGCTCTCCGAGCGGGGACTCATTTGAGACCCAGTACTTC. Its translation is CASSSPSGDSFETQYF.

This rearrangement joins TRBV14 to TRBJ2-5; no reliable D call. The CDR3 covers 16 residues. V dropped 0 bases and J dropped 0 bases, with 11 bases sitting between them. From germline, CDR1 is SGHDN and CDR2 FVKESK. CDR3 sequence: CASSQENFPYQETQYF. The CDR3 bases are TGTGCCAGCAGCCAAGAGAACTTTCCCTACCAAGAGACCCAGTACTTC.

This clonotype was seen a few times. The rearrangement uses TRBV28 and TRBJ2-5; maybe TRBD1 (6 bases). The DNA end favors TRBJ2-7, so the J call may be wrong. Germline loops: CDR1 MDHEN, CDR2 SYDVKM. This CDR3 is 14 amino acids long. The CDR3 bases are TGTGCCACCCTTGTCACAGGGCCTTCCTACGAGCAGTACTTC. It translates to CATLVTGPSYEQYF.

This clonotype was recorded only once. V gene TRBV27 combines with J gene TRBJ2-3; 7 positions agree with TRBD1. With V trimmed by 9 bases and J by 10 bases, 13 bases remained unmatched. The CDR3 runs to 13 residues. Germline V gene data show CDR1 as MNHEY and CDR2 as SMNVEV (reference sequence). DNA for the CDR3: TGTGCCAGTAGTGCCGAGACAGGGTTCGCGCAGTATTTT. This translates into CASSAETGFAQYF.

The rearrangement joins TRBV29-1 to TRBJ2-7; 10 nucleotides agree with TRBD1. The trim removed 6 bases at V and 4 bases at J, leaving 6 bases unmatched. The CDR3 runs to 13 residues. CDR1 and CDR2 (germline): SQVTM, ANQGSEA. The CDR3 loop reads CSVSLDRGYEQYF. As DNA, the CDR3 is TGCAGCGTATCGTTGGACAGGGGGTACGAGCAGTACTTC.

V is TRBV27 and J is TRBJ2-7, with a tentative D call TRBD1 (6 bases). Per the germline V gene, CDR1 is MNHEY and CDR2 is SMNVEV (reference sequence). V gave up 8 bases and J gave up 7 bases, with 18 bases separating them. This CDR3 region has 13 residues. The CDR3 loop reads CASSLGGPTEQYF. The DNA for the CDR3 is TGTGCCAGCTCCCTAGGGGGACCGACGGAGCAGTACTTC.

The chain uses TRBV7-9 and TRBJ1-4; D perhaps matches TRBD1 (6 bases). Germline V CDR1 and CDR2: SEHNR, FQNEAQ (reference sequence). This CDR3 comprises 15 residues. V shed 1 base and J shed 11 bases, with 17 bases lying between them. In DNA, the CDR3 is TGTGCCAGCAGCTTAGGTCCCCCAACAGGGTGGAAACTGTTTTTT. The encoded protein is CASSLGPPTGWKLFF.

Many counts were recorded for this clonotype. The chain uses TRBV4-1 and TRBJ1-6; D remains ambiguous. CDR1 is MGHRA and CDR2 is YSYEKL in the germline V gene. This CDR3 comprises 15 residues. V was cut by 3 bases and J by 7 bases, with 13 bases left in between. The chain's CDR3 is CASSQIFPKNSPLHF. The CDR3 coding sequence is TGCGCCAGCAGCCAGATATTTCCCAAAAATTCACCCCTCCACTTT.

V gene TRBV5-1 combines with J gene TRBJ2-7, with TRBD1 matching over 8 bases. This CDR3 is built from 16 residues. CDR1 is SGHRS and CDR2 is YFSETQ in the germline V gene. J was trimmed by 4 bases and V by 2 bases; bases with no gene match: 11. The CDR3 sequence: CASSLDPGQEGYEQYF. In nucleotides, the CDR3 is TGCGCCAGCAGCTTAGATCCGGGACAGGAGGGATACGAGCAGTACTTC.

This clonotype turned up a few times. The chain links TRBV6-2 or TRBV6-3 to TRBJ1-2; D gene ambiguous. CDR3 length: 15 residues. Trimming removed 3 bases from V and 3 bases from J, with 14 bases in between. Germline values: CDR1 MNHEY, CDR2 SVGEGT. Written as DNA, the CDR3 is TGTGCCAGCAGTTATAGAGGATACCTCGACTATGGCTACACCTTC. This gives the protein CASSYRGYLDYGYTF.

This clonotype was observed a single time. A junction boundary mismatches the germline segment, possibly from a read error. The chain carries TRBV5-6 and TRBJ2-1, with TRBD2 identical over 8 bases. Germline loops: CDR1 SGHDT, CDR2 YYEEEE. The CDR3 length is 15 residues. The chain's CDR3 is CASSFGGRIYNEPFF. The CDR3 coding sequence is TGTGCCAGCAGCTTTGGCGGGAGGATCTACAATGAGCCGTTCTTC.

The chain combines TRBV10-3 with TRBJ2-1; D uncertain. V dropped 0 bases and J dropped 7 bases, with 7 bases sitting between them. The CDR3 has 13 amino acids. Germline V gene sequence: CDR1 ENHRY, CDR2 SYGVKD. CDR3 protein: CAISESGANEQFF. CDR3 DNA sequence: TGTGCCATCAGTGAGTCTGGCGCGAATGAGCAGTTCTTC.

This sequence joins TRBV7-9 and TRBJ2-1; weak D call: TRBD1 (5 bases). Germline V gene data show CDR1 as SEHNR and CDR2 as FQNEAQ (reference sequence). Trimming pared 2 bases from V and 4 bases from J, leaving 9 bases between. There are 14 residues in the CDR3. The CDR3 bases are TGTGCCAGCAGCTTACTCCAGGGTTACAATGAGCAGTTCTTC. As protein: CASSLLQGYNEQFF.

This clonotype was recorded many times. The chain carries TRBV29-1 and TRBJ1-2; D remains unclear. V lost 4 bases, J lost 2 bases, and 8 bases lay in between. This CDR3 comprises 12 residues. The germline V gene encodes CDR1 SQVTM and CDR2 ANQGSEA. The CDR3 is CSVARGNYGYTF. The CDR3 nucleotides read TGCAGCGTTGCGCGGGGAAACTATGGCTACACCTTC. Combining the CDR3 with reference TRBV29-1 and TRBJ1-2 gives the whole variable domain SAVISQKPSRDICQRGTSLTIQCQVDSQVTMMFWYRQQPGQSLTLIATANQGSEATYESGFVIDKFPISRPNLTFSTLTVSNMSPEDSSIYLCSVARGNYGYTFGSGTRLTVV.

This clonotype has only one observation. The CDR3 sequence is CAWSVSINQPQHF. The CDR3 DNA follows: TGTGCCTGGAGTGTCAGCATCAATCAGCCCCAGCATTTT. The rearrangement links TRBV30 to TRBJ1-5; D remains unclear. CDR1 is GTSNPN and CDR2 is SVGIG in the germline V gene (reference sequence). The CDR3 loop spans 13 amino acids. Trimming stripped 0 bases from V and 3 bases from J, with 6 bases between.

This clonotype has only a few counts. The J gene is TRBJ2-7, the V gene TRBV29-1, with D possibly TRBD1 on 5 matching bases. The CDR3 is 13 amino acids. CDR1 SQVTM and CDR2 ANQGSEA come from the germline V gene. V was trimmed by 4 bases and J by 2 bases, leaving 12 bases between them. CDR3 in amino acids: CSVGPTGTYEQYF. CDR3 DNA: TGCAGCGTTGGTCCCACAGGAACCTACGAGCAGTACTTC.

To note about this clonotype: Sequence at one end of the junction differs from germline and may be a read error. The V and J genes are TRBV12-3 or TRBV12-4 and TRBJ1-1, with D possibly TRBD1 on 5 matching bases. CDR3 length: 14 amino acids. The DNA of the CDR3 is TGTGCCAGCAGTTTATTGGGGGGTTCCGCTGACGCTTTCTTT. Translated: CASSLLGGSADAFF.

This clonotype was counted a few times. The genes are TRBV24-1 and TRBJ2-5, with D possibly being TRBD1 (6 bases). Germline values: CDR1 KGHDR, CDR2 SFDVKD. V lost 6 bases and J 4 bases, leaving 14 bases between the germline ends. CDR3 length: 14 amino acids. The CDR3 DNA reads as TGTGCCACCAGTCCCACAGGGTTCGGAGAGACCCAGTACTTC. Translating gives CATSPTGFGETQYF.

The chain recombines TRBV29-1 with TRBJ1-2; TRBD1 matches at 10 bases. V was pared by 4 bases and J by 6 bases, with 14 bases of the junction left unmatched. Germline V gene data show CDR1 as SQVTM and CDR2 as ANQGSEA. The CDR3 has 16 residues. CDR3 coding DNA: TGCAGCGTTGTCGGGACAGGGGCTGAAATCTACCATGGCTACACCTTC. Amino acids: CSVVGTGAEIYHGYTF.

This clonotype was seen only a few times. The junction shows a germline mismatch at one end, possibly a read error. V and J are TRBV12-3 or TRBV12-4 and TRBJ1-1; no reliable D call. The CDR3 consists of 13 residues. The CDR3 nucleotides read TGTGCCAGCAGGTTAGAGCTGGACACTGAAGCTTTCTTT. Its translation is CASRLELDTEAFF.

This clonotype has more than one count but fewer than ten. The CDR3 DNA is TGTGCCAGCACCGGACTAGCGGGCGCCTACGAGCAGTACTTC. Its translation is CASTGLAGAYEQYF. This rearrangement joins TRBV7-2 to TRBJ2-7, with TRBD2 identical over 11 bases. The CDR3 totals 14 residues. Germline trimming cut 7 bases from V and 2 bases from J; bases unmatched to any gene: 4. CDR1 SGHTA and CDR2 FQGNSA come from the germline V gene.

The V call is TRBV7-3, the J call TRBJ2-3; TRBD1 matches 7 bases. Germline-derived CDR1 and CDR2 are SGHTA and FQGTGA. The CDR3 covers 14 residues. The J segment lost 5 bases and the V segment lost 9 bases, leaving 11 bases of the junction unmatched. The CDR3 DNA reads TGTGCCAGTGGGATAGACAGGGCGGGAGATACGCAGTATTTT. This sequence encodes CASGIDRAGDTQYF.

The gene calls are TRBV7-8 and TRBJ2-5; D is possibly TRBD1 (7 bases). Germline-derived CDR1 and CDR2 are SGHVS and FQNEAQ. The CDR3 runs 16 residues. V gave up 1 base and J gave up 5 bases, with 17 bases separating them. CDR3: CASSLGLQGRTETQYF. CDR3 coding DNA: TGTGCCAGCAGCTTAGGACTACAGGGGAGGACGGAGACCCAGTACTTC.

This chain connects TRBV7-9 to TRBJ1-4, with TRBD1 as a possible D gene (5 bases). This CDR3 has 15 amino acids. V shed 3 bases and J shed 5 bases, with 13 bases lying between them. Germline values: CDR1 SEHNR, CDR2 FQNEAQ (reference sequence). The CDR3 DNA is TGTGCCAGCAGCTTGGGGTTGACAGAGAATGAAAAACTGTTTTTT. Residues: CASSLGLTENEKLFF.

The V call is TRBV29-1, the J call TRBJ2-4; D not resolved. The J call may be wrong; the DNA end is better matched by TRBJ2-1. The CDR3 covers 14 residues. The V gene's germline CDR1 is SQVTM and CDR2 ANQGSEA. CDR3 loop: CSVVFSKLEYEQFF. CDR3 coding DNA: TGCAGCGTTGTGTTTAGTAAGTTGGAGTATGAGCAGTTCTTC.